This T cell receptor (beta chain) derives from a study of glioma-infiltrating T cells after dendritic cell vaccination. Study details: Patients had newly diagnosed or recurrent glioblastoma and received dendritic cell vaccines. Autologous tumor lysate was loaded overnight onto monocyte-derived dendritic cells grown about 7 days with IL-4 and GM-CSF.

PBMC sampling occurred before vaccination, two weeks after the third dose, and at progression. J lost 2 bases, V lost 4 bases, and 6 bases had no gene match. The CDR3 consists of 16 residues. Looked up from germline, CDR1 is MNHEY and CDR2 is SMNVEV (reference sequence). Primers: 60 V beta forward and 13 J beta reverse. Sequenced by immunoSEQ multiplex PCR; TCRdb stores in-frame clones only, minus some. The sample holds about 95,000 clones, under 90% seen once. This sequence joins TRBV27 and TRBJ1-2; 11 nucleotides agree with TRBD1. The input for sequencing was blood, taken before dendritic cell vaccination. The TCR was taken from a human donor with glioblastoma. CDR3 DNA: TGTGCCAGCAGTTCAGGACAGGGGGCTTTCAACTATGGCTACACCTTC. This sequence encodes CASSSGQGAFNYGYTF.